The clone carrying this T cell receptor (beta chain) appeared many times. Its antigen remains unknown. This record comes from a study of CD8 T cells in ankylosing spondylitis. General study findings and limits: Within ankylosing spondylitis blood, a TCR beta motif made up of eight or nine highly homologous variants appeared to be characteristic. Disease-associated clones were reportedly significantly overrepresented in matched ankylosing spondylitis synovial fluid.

TCRdb redid the calling of the 5' RACE reads with MiXCR, one entry per CDR3 protein. The repertoire has about 150,000 distinct CDR3 sequences, 6% to 8% of them found once; the top ten carry 9.5% to 15%. This receptor was identified in a female donor with ankylosing spondylitis or in good health (not recorded which). Source material: blood, either unsorted or a sorted T cell fraction (not recorded which).

This CDR3 reads CASSSQGISPDTQYF. In DNA form, the CDR3 reads TGCGCCAGCAGCTCTCAGGGGATTAGTCCAGATACGCAGTATTTT. V usage is TRBV5-1 and J usage is TRBJ2-3; TRBD1 might be the D (6 bases). Germline V gives CDR1 SGHRS, CDR2 YFSETQ. V lost 3 bases and J lost 4, with 15 bases in between. The CDR3 sequence is 15 residues long.